This TCR beta chain was recorded in a study of identifying expanded T cells in peripheral blood. The CDR3 sequence is 12 residues long. The germline CDR1 and CDR2 sequences are MDHEN and SYDVKM. V lost 11 bases to trimming and J lost 0 bases, with 10 bases between them. The method was immunoSEQ multiplex PCR; TCRdb's version includes in-frame clones alone and lacks a portion of them. The sample carries 60,000 to 70,000 clones, 80% to 90% recorded once. Whole-study findings and limits: Clone count variance between roughly 2-week samples rose with total template count. About 1.2 clones differed between technical replicates, versus approximately 17 and 20 over time.

Of note for this clone: Its antigen is unidentified.

This TCR was sampled from a person aged 18-69 years in good health. The V gene is TRBV28, the J gene TRBJ1-1, with D uncertain. The material sequenced was blood. As DNA, the CDR3 is TGTGCCTTGGGAGGGATGAACACTGAAGCTTTCTTT. It is translated as CALGGMNTEAFF.